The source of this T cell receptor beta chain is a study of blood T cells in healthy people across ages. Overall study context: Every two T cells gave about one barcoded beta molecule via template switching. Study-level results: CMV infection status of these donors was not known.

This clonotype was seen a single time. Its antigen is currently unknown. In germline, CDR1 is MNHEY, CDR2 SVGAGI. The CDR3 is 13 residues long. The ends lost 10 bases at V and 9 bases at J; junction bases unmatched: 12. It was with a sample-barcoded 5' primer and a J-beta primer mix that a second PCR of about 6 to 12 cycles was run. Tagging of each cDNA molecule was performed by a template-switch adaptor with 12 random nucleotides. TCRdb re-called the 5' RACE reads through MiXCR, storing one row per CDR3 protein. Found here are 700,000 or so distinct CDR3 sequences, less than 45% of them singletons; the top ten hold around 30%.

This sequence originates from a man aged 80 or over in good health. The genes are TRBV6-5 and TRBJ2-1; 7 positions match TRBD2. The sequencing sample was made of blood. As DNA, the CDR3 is TGTGCCACCGGCCAACTAGCGACGGTTGAGCAGTTCTTC. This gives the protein CATGQLATVEQFF.